This T cell receptor (beta chain) was observed in a study of human T cells and chemical hapten exposure. Study-wide context: Patch tests applied 0.01% DPC to the upper back and were scored after 6 days.

The sample holds many counts of this clonotype. Its specificity is not known. Trimming pared 6 bases from V and 3 bases from J, leaving 18 bases between. CDR1 SGHVS and CDR2 FNYEAQ come from the germline V gene. CDR3 length: 15 amino acids. Findings and limits, study-wide: Relative to control repertoires, expanded TCRs gave rise to significantly more large CDR3 similarity clusters.

Time point of the sample: patch test 1, 2 weeks after DPC sensitization. Treatment: therapeutic diphenylcyclopropenone sensitization with weekly scalp DPC. TCRdb reprocessed the RACE reads with MiXCR, giving one entry per CDR3 protein. The sample includes under 150,000 distinct CDR3 sequences, roughly 12% of them seen just once. Sequences were derived from whole blood, sampled in connection with sensitization to the hapten diphenylcyclopropenone (DPC). The V and J genes are TRBV7-6 and TRBJ2-7, with a tentative D call TRBD1 (5 bases). This receptor was identified in a woman in her forties or fifties with alopecia areata. Some clones in this sample may be carry-over from other donors' samples. The DNA of the CDR3 is TGTGCCAGCAGTCCAGGGCTCGCTGCCGACTACGAGCAGTACTTC. It yields the protein CASSPGLAADYEQYF.